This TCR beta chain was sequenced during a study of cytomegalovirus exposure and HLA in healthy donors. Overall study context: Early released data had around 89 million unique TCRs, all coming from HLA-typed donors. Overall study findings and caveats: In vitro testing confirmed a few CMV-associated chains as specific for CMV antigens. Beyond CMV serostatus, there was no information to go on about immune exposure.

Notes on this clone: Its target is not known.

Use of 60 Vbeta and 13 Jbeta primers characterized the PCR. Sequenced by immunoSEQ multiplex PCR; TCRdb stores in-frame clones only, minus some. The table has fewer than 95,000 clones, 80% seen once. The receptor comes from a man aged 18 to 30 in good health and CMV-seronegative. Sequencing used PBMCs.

The CDR3 DNA reads as TGTGCCAGCTCACCACCTCCGGGGTCCTTCTATGGCTACACCTTC. Its protein is CASSPPPGSFYGYTF. V and J are TRBV18 and TRBJ1-2; D unclear. The germline V and J ends were trimmed by 0 bases and 4 bases, with 12 bases remaining between them. Germline V gene sequence: CDR1 KGHSH, CDR2 LQKENI. This CDR3 has 15 residues.